Listed here are 15 T cell receptor beta chains from one sample, sequenced in a study of neurological immune-mediated disorders (dated by TCRdb to between 2017 and 2020). The time point label corresponds to: longitudinal time-point 1 (baseline). Receptor libraries were prepared by 5' RACE. Sequencing was performed on an Illumina HiSeq 2500. The public reads were reanalyzed by TCRdb: fastp trimming at Q25, MiXCR alignment, in-frame beta chains only. Rows with a matching CDR3 protein are joined into one entry that keeps the most common DNA and genes. The sample yields some 54,000 distinct CDR3 sequences; around 10% were counted once. Of the sample, 6.6% is held by the ten largest clones. The material sequenced was PBMCs. These receptors all come from a male donor with HTLV-1-associated myelopathy (HAM/TSP).

This clonotype has only a few counts. DNA for the CDR3: TGTGCCAGCAGCTTGATGGTTGCCACAGATACGCAGTATTTT. Encoded protein: CASSLMVATDTQYF. The chain combines TRBV5-4 with TRBJ2-3; D is ambiguous. V dropped 1 base and J dropped 2 bases, with 8 bases sitting between them. Germline-derived CDR1 and CDR2 are SGHNT and YYREEE (reference sequence). The CDR3 has 14 residues.

Concerning this clonotype itself: One junction end disagrees with the germline gene, perhaps due to a read error. This chain connects TRBV20-1 to TRBJ1-5, with D possibly TRBD1 on 6 matching bases. The CDR3 runs 14 residues. Germline values: CDR1 DFQATT, CDR2 SNEGSKA (reference sequence). The CDR3: CSAPGGGLTKPKNF. DNA of the CDR3: TGCAGTGCCCCGGGGGGGGGGCTGACAAAGCCCAAGAATTTT.

Sample share makes this clonotype medium-sized. The chain links TRBV27 to TRBJ1-6; D is perhaps TRBD1 (5 bases). Germline V gene sequence: CDR1 MNHEY, CDR2 SMNVEV (reference sequence). Trimming took 5 bases from V and 9 from J, leaving 20 bases between them. CDR3 size: 16 residues. The CDR3 spells CASSPPKDSYPSPLHF. Written as DNA, the CDR3 is TGTGCCAGCAGTCCACCAAAAGACAGCTACCCTTCACCCCTCCACTTT.

This clonotype occurred many times. CDR3 residues: CSARGWGGPADTQYF. The CDR3 nucleotides read TGCAGTGCTAGAGGGTGGGGGGGCCCCGCGGATACGCAGTATTTT. V usage is TRBV20-1 and J usage is TRBJ2-3; D may be TRBD2 (7 bases). The CDR3 totals 15 residues. Trimming removed 1 base at V and 6 bases at J, with 17 bases between. Per germline, CDR1 DFQATT and CDR2 SNEGSKA (reference sequence).

This clonotype came up many times. The J gene is TRBJ1-2, the V gene TRBV7-2, with D unresolved. CDR3 length: 12 amino acids. Germline assignment: CDR1 SGHTA and CDR2 FQGNSA. The V and J ends lost 2 bases and 1 base respectively, with 2 bases between them. The CDR3 protein is CASSLSNYGYTF. In DNA form, the CDR3 reads TGTGCCAGCAGCTTAAGTAACTATGGCTACACCTTC.

In this sample, this clonotype turned up many times. The chain couples TRBV7-6 to TRBJ2-3, with D perhaps being TRBD1 or TRBD2 (5 bases each). CDR1 is SGHVS and CDR2 is FNYEAQ in the germline V gene. There are 14 residues in the CDR3. V shed 5 bases and J shed 10 bases, with 19 bases lying between them. The CDR3 region is CASSPRGQADAQYF. DNA of the CDR3: TGTGCCAGCAGCCCCCGGGGCCAAGCAGACGCGCAGTATTTT.

The sample holds many counts of this clonotype. This sequence joins TRBV11-2 and TRBJ1-5; 8 bases fit TRBD1. This CDR3 region has 15 residues. V gave up 5 bases and J gave up 6 bases; unmatched junction bases: 9. Germline V gene data show CDR1 as SGHAT and CDR2 as FQNNGV. The CDR3 is CASSRGQDKGQPQHF. CDR3 DNA sequence: TGTGCCAGCAGCAGGGGACAGGATAAAGGTCAGCCCCAGCATTTT.

In this sample, this clonotype turned up many times. V and J are TRBV14 and TRBJ2-1; 8 positions agree with TRBD1. The germline V gene encodes CDR1 SGHDN and CDR2 FVKESK. The CDR3 is 15 amino acids. V dropped 3 bases and J dropped 1; count of bases not matched to a gene: 2. The CDR3 reads CASSQRTGSYNEQFF. Written as DNA, the CDR3 is TGTGCCAGCAGCCAGAGGACAGGGTCCTACAATGAGCAGTTCTTC. Based on the CDR3 plus reference TRBV14 and TRBJ2-1, the full variable domain is EAGVTQFPSHSVIEKGQTVTLRCDPISGHDNLYWYRRVMGKEIKFLLHFVKESKQDESGMPNNRFLAERTGGTYSTLKVQPAELEDSGVYFCASSQRTGSYNEQFFGPGTRLTVL.

This clonotype has at least ten counts. V and J are TRBV5-1 and TRBJ2-1; D not resolved. Per the germline V gene, CDR1 is SGHRS and CDR2 is YFSETQ. This CDR3 contains 15 residues. V lost 5 bases, J lost 0 bases, and 12 bases lay in between. The DNA for the CDR3 is TGCGCCAGCAGAATAGGACCCGGCTCCTACAATGAGCAGTTCTTC. Its protein is CASRIGPGSYNEQFF.

This clonotype was picked up many times. The chain couples TRBV5-1 to TRBJ2-7, with 10 bases lining up with TRBD1. CDR3 size: 14 residues. V lost 4 bases and J lost 5; bases outside the gene matches: 6. CDR1 is SGHRS, CDR2 YFSETQ, per germline. DNA of the CDR3: TGCGCCAGCAGCGTCTTGGGACAGGGGAACGAGCAGTACTTC. This codes for CASSVLGQGNEQYF.

Turning to this clonotype: The junction shows a germline mismatch at one end, possibly a read error. This chain links TRBV7-2 with TRBJ2-5; possible D gene TRBD1, 6 bases. The CDR3 loop spans 16 amino acids. Germline loops: CDR1 SGHTA, CDR2 FQGNSA. The CDR3 protein is CASSFELTGLQENQYF. Here the CDR3 DNA reads TGTGCCAGCAGCTTCGAACTCACAGGGTTACAAGAGAACCAGTACTTC. Supplemented by reference TRBV7-2 and TRBJ2-5, the full variable domain reads GAGVSQSPSNKVTEKGKDVELRCDPISGHTALYWYRQSLGQGLEFLIYFQGNSAPDKSGLPSDRFSAERTGGSVSTLTIQRTQQEDSAVYLCASSFELTGLQENQYFGPGTRLLVL.

This clonotype was seen ten or more times. The chain has TRBV20-1 and TRBJ2-1, with D maybe TRBD2 (7 bases). Trimming removed 8 bases at V and 4 bases at J, with 30 bases between. Germline CDR1 is DFQATT and CDR2 is SNEGSKA (reference sequence). The CDR3 totals 18 residues. The CDR3 spells CSPLIRDPRGASYNEQFF. The CDR3, as DNA: TGCAGTCCACTAATCCGGGACCCCCGGGGGGCATCGTACAATGAGCAGTTCTTC.

This clonotype was detected many times. The genes are TRBV29-1 and TRBJ2-3; TRBD2 is a possible D gene (7 bases). Germline assignment: CDR1 SQVTM and CDR2 ANQGSEA. CDR3 length: 13 amino acids. V was cut by 6 bases and J by 4 bases, with 14 bases left in between. The CDR3: CSVQRGGSDTQYF. The CDR3 DNA reads TGCAGCGTACAAAGGGGGGGCTCAGATACGCAGTATTTT.

The table lists this clonotype with many counts. The chain joins TRBV6-1 to TRBJ2-1, with D possibly being TRBD2 (5 bases). Germline V gene sequence: CDR1 MNHNS, CDR2 SASEGT. V dropped 7 bases and J dropped 0 bases, with 10 bases sitting between them. The CDR3 totals 14 residues. The CDR3 nucleotides are TGTGCCAGCACGGGAACCAACTCCTACAATGAGCAGTTCTTC. Encoded protein: CASTGTNSYNEQFF.

This clonotype was detected many times. V usage is TRBV5-1 and J usage is TRBJ2-3, with a tentative D call TRBD1 (5 bases). The germline gives CDR1 SGHRS, CDR2 YFSETQ. V shed 4 bases and J shed 1 base, with 13 bases lying between them. CDR3 size: 15 residues. CDR3 in amino acids: CASSLDRGGTDTQYF. The CDR3 DNA sequence: TGCGCCAGCAGCCTCGACAGAGGTGGCACAGATACGCAGTATTTT. Together with reference TRBV5-1 and TRBJ2-3, the CDR3 gives the full variable domain: KAGVTQTPRYLIKTRGQQVTLSCSPISGHRSVSWYQQTPGQGLQFLFEYFSETQRNKGNFPGRFSGRQFSNSRSEMNVSTLELGDSALYLCASSLDRGGTDTQYFGPGTRLTVL.